Listed below are T cell receptor beta chains from one sample, sequenced in a study of T cells in localized non-small cell lung cancer. Here immunoSEQ multiplex PCR was the method, and the copy in TCRdb shows in-frame clones only, minus some. The data contain approximately 2,100 clones, 25% to 30% of them seen just once; the ten biggest clones take up 15% to 18%. This specimen consisted of normal lung tissue next to the tumor, obtained before any cancer treatment. These receptor sequences come from a female donor at least 60 years old with stage I lung adenocarcinoma. CDR3s include the opening cysteine and the closing phenylalanine or tryptophan. A D gene is named only where the DNA matches it firmly.

j_call v_call d_call cdr3_aa
TRBJ2-1 TRBV11-3 TRBD2 CASSLVGWLADNEQFF
TRBJ2-2 TRBV11-3 - CASSLYGGQSGELFF
TRBJ1-5 TRBV19 - CASSIGAGQPQHF
TRBJ1-1 TRBV11-3 - CASSPVGVRNTEAFF
TRBJ1-3 TRBV11-3 TRBD1 CASRSGRGGNTIYF
TRBJ1-5 TRBV5-1 - CASSLRRERSNQPQHF
TRBJ2-3 TRBV5-1 TRBD1 CASSLGRGGLSTDTQYF
TRBJ1-1 TRBV19 - CASSWGNYGSTEAFF
TRBJ1-2 TRBV6-8 - CASTATAYGYTF
TRBJ1-3 TRBV30 - CAWSGIFSGNTIYF
TRBJ2-3 TRBV11-3 - CASSPWGRTDTQYF
TRBJ2-1 TRBV7-6 - CASSREVSPYNEQFF
TRBJ1-2 TRBV19 - CASSQGLYGYTF
TRBJ1-2 TRBV19 - CASSNPPERYGYTF
TRBJ1-5 TRBV11-3 - CASSSQGMGQPQHF
TRBJ2-7 TRBV6-7 TRBD1 CASSGDRGAYEQYF
TRBJ1-1 TRBV14 TRBD1 CASSQRTGRNTEAFF
TRBJ1-1 TRBV18 TRBD1 CASSPPRGRGRMNTEAFF
TRBJ2-3 TRBV19 - CASSMLRGATDTQYF
TRBJ2-2 TRBV11-3 - CASSFRAGYTGELFF
TRBJ2-3 TRBV6-8 TRBD1 CATQGGAEDTQYF
TRBJ1-1 TRBV29-1 - CSVRGTVNTEAFF
TRBJ2-2 TRBV18 - CASSRTSGELFF
TRBJ2-1 TRBV30 - CAWSLPGDGRYNEQFF
TRBJ1-4 TRBV7-2 - CASSEQGREKLFF
TRBJ1-3 TRBV6-8 - CASGEGAGGNTIYF
TRBJ1-6 TRBV6-8 - CASSYEGYYNSPLHF
TRBJ1-1 TRBV10-3 - CASLDWGLATEAFF
TRBJ2-7 TRBV11-3 - CASSLGTVTYEQYF
TRBJ1-3 TRBV9 - CASSASLSGNTIYF
TRBJ1-1 TRBV6-8 TRBD1 CASRTGQELEAFF
TRBJ2-2 TRBV28 - CASSLILVGNTGELFF
TRBJ2-2 TRBV11-3 TRBD2 CASSLGREAGTGELFF
TRBJ2-3 TRBV10-3 - CAISDRGPADTQYF
TRBJ1-2 TRBV11-3 TRBD1 CASSLGTGTALGGYTF
TRBJ1-1 TRBV10-2 - CASSESRWGKRNTEAFF
TRBJ2-3 TRBV30 - CAWSVRSGDTQYF
TRBJ2-2 TRBV6-8 - CASSPTQEGTGELFF
TRBJ2-6 TRBV11-3 - CASSLILSGANVLTF